This TCR beta chain was recovered during a study of blood T cell repertoires in COVID-19. Across the whole study: Spain, Italy and the United States supplied samples that represented acute and convalescent COVID-19. PBMCs, B-cell-depleted T cells, or T cells were the source of the cDNA or gDNA that made up the material.

This clone was detected only once. The germline gives CDR1 SGHRS, CDR2 YFSETQ. V was cut by 4 bases and J by 5 bases, with 9 bases left in between. The CDR3 consists of 12 residues. Individuals aged roughly 18 to 95 years were recruited from approximately 22 US areas. Recovered status applied to Cohort 3 donors who had two consecutive negative PCRs. It also applied to those with clearance or with symptom resolution. The repertoire was sequenced with immunoSEQ multiplex PCR; TCRdb's copy has only in-frame clones and lacks some. The sample holds hundreds of thousands of clones, approximately 90% seen once.

The chain is built from TRBV5-1 and TRBJ1-1; perhaps TRBD1 as D (6 bases). This receptor was taken from a woman aged 18-30 years who had recovered from COVID-19. Sequencing was done on a sample of PBMCs or T cells enriched from blood (not recorded which). CDR3 sequence (DNA): TGCGCCAGCAGCACTAGGGGGACTGAAGCTTTCTTT. This encodes CASSTRGTEAFF.